The clone carrying this TCR beta chain was observed many times. Its antigen is unknown. These data originate in a study of T cells in Graves' hyperthyroidism and ophthalmopathy. Whole-study findings and limits: From stable hyperthyroidism, ophthalmopathy was separated by a 13 V-J model.

Among the patients, aged 18 to 65, hyperthyroidism was newly diagnosed and had lasted under 2 months. Amplified regions were TCR beta CDR3 sequences from RNA transcripts. A first-round RT-PCR of the TCR CDR3 used the HTBI primer set. TCRdb called the multiplex PCR reads again in MiXCR, with one record for every CDR3 protein. The repertoire holds over 250,000 distinct CDR3 sequences, with 25% as singletons. Trimming removed 0 bases from V and 6 bases from J, with 24 bases in between. Germline V gives CDR1 MGHRA, CDR2 YSYEKL. The CDR3 sequence is 19 residues long. The V call is TRBV4-1, the J call TRBJ1-5; D is perhaps TRBD1 (5 bases). The sequence derives from a man aged 35 to 55 with Graves' hyperthyroidism that later progressed to Graves' ophthalmopathy. The sequenced sample consisted of blood. CDR3 coding DNA: TGCGCCAGCAGCCAAGAGGGTTCCGGGGTTGGGACTTCGGGTCAGCCCCAGCATTTT. Translated, it gives CASSQEGSGVGTSGQPQHF.